Listed below are T cell receptor beta chains from one sample, sequenced in a study of early T cells in non-severe SARS-CoV-2 infection. Each CDR3 protein is one row after TCRdb ran MiXCR on the 5' RACE reads. The data hold approximately 65,000 distinct CDR3 sequences, with approximately 14% observed a single time. Sequenced input: whole blood. Receptors were obtained from an adult who was a healthcare worker with PCR-confirmed SARS-CoV-2 infection or an uninfected control (not recorded which). CDR3s include the opening cysteine and the closing phenylalanine or tryptophan. The order of the fields is J gene, V gene, CDR3 protein.

TRBJ2-3	TRBV7-2	CASTGQITDTQYF
TRBJ2-1	TRBV24-1	CATSGSQGRGYNEQFF
TRBJ1-2	TRBV29-1	CSADGDGYTF
TRBJ1-1	TRBV5-1	CASSLGVTGTEAFF
TRBJ2-1	TRBV7-2	CASSLAGQASSYNEQFF
TRBJ2-5	TRBV5-1	CASSEQETQYF
TRBJ1-2	TRBV10-3	CAISPTDRAPNGYTF
TRBJ2-7	TRBV2	CASSAGLQGTSYEQYF
TRBJ1-1	TRBV7-2	CASSMYRDYMNTEAFF
TRBJ1-1	TRBV28	CASSSGKNTEAFF
TRBJ2-5	TRBV10-3	CAISSETRETQYF
TRBJ1-1	TRBV5-1	CASSPTRVDRNTEAFF
TRBJ1-1	TRBV4-1	CASSLSTGAANTEAFF
TRBJ1-4	TRBV14	CASSQSRDRGRFVFF
TRBJ1-1	TRBV12-3/TRBV12-4	CASRVTGGFTEAFF
TRBJ1-3	TRBV30	CAWSAGQGSWNTIYF
TRBJ1-6	TRBV7-9	CASSTQGTKNSPLHF
TRBJ2-4	TRBV19	CASSLGQGEAKNIQYF
TRBJ1-6	TRBV3-1	CASSPFGLPLHF
TRBJ1-1	TRBV14	CASSPQPTGKAFF
TRBJ2-5	TRBV7-6	CASSRDRGQAETQYF
TRBJ2-7	TRBV2	CASSIRRAYEQYF
TRBJ2-5	TRBV9	CASSATPVRETQYF
TRBJ2-3	TRBV20-1	CSARWRGGLTDTQYF
TRBJ1-4	TRBV10-3	CAIAGATNEKLFF
TRBJ1-5	TRBV7-8	CASSLTGTENQPQHF
TRBJ2-1	TRBV5-1	CASSLVGEVYNEQFF
TRBJ2-7	TRBV20-1	CSARDQSQARYEQYF
TRBJ2-7	TRBV11-2	CASSALGYEQYF
TRBJ1-6	TRBV9	CASSAPRGPLHF
TRBJ2-3	TRBV27	CASRRSSTDTQYF
TRBJ2-5	TRBV10-2	CASSESGNTQYF
TRBJ2-2	TRBV7-3	CASRGQGTGELFF
TRBJ2-6	TRBV7-2	CASSPSVGANVLTF
TRBJ2-1	TRBV29-1	CSVGSRVNEQFF
TRBJ2-2	TRBV7-2	CASSLGQNTGELFF
TRBJ2-7	TRBV6-6	CASTPGQAGYEQYF
TRBJ2-5	TRBV18	CASSPTPTQETQYF
TRBJ2-1	TRBV9	CASSVATGTGVDEQFF
TRBJ2-1	TRBV20-1	CSAPDSFNEQFF
TRBJ1-6	TRBV7-9	CASSLSGGSGSPLHF
TRBJ2-1	TRBV20-1	CSARAQLAGTYNEQFF
TRBJ2-1	TRBV21-1	CASSKGAIRRGEQFF
TRBJ1-2	TRBV27	CASSPTGIYGYTF
TRBJ2-2	TRBV2	CASSSGTGDAGELFF